Below, 20 T cell receptor beta chains from the same sample are listed, as sequenced in a study of control samples from healthy donors and cancer patients (dated by TCRdb to 2018 to 2021). The library was generated by the immunoSEQ multiplex PCR assay. Drawn from immuneACCESS, this table holds only the in-frame rearrangements with V and J called that TCRdb kept. Clones are partly lost; checked studies trace under half to an unresolved V gene and leave the rest unexplained. Here the sample has about 130,000 clones; around 92% occur a single time. The top ten constitute approximately 0.58% of the sample. Material for sequencing was PBMCs. These receptors were obtained from an elderly man with head and neck cancer.

This clone was recorded once. The DNA for the CDR3 is TGCGCCAGCAGCCAAGATTCGGACAGGTCATACGAGCAGTACTTC. Translation: CASSQDSDRSYEQYF. The rearrangement uses TRBV4-1 and TRBJ2-7, with 7 bases fitting TRBD1. CDR3 length equals 15 residues. Germline CDR1 reads MGHRA; CDR2 reads YSYEKL. Trimming removed 0 bases from V and 4 bases from J; junction bases left unmatched: 6.

The V gene is TRBV21-1, the J gene TRBJ1-3. TRBV21-1 is flagged as a pseudogene. CDR3 size: 16 residues. CDR3 in amino acids: CASSKGRETSGNTIYF. CDR3 nucleotide sequence: TGTGCCAGCAGCAAAGGGAGGGAAACCTCTGGAAACACCATATATTTT.

The chain employs TRBV7-9 and TRBJ1-1; 7 bases are a match to TRBD1. V dropped 2 bases and J dropped 9; count of bases not matched to a gene: 3. This CDR3 is built from 12 residues. Germline V gene data show CDR1 as SEHNR and CDR2 as FQNEAQ (reference sequence). CDR3 sequence: CASSLLDRKAFF. The CDR3 nucleotides read TGTGCCAGCAGCTTACTGGACAGGAAAGCTTTCTTT.

The chain uses TRBV27 and TRBJ1-6; D is unresolved. This CDR3 region has 18 residues. The germline V gene has CDR1 MNHEY and CDR2 SMNVEV (reference sequence). V was trimmed by 6 bases and J by 8 bases, leaving 26 bases between them. This CDR3 reads CASSRGLVGSQWDSPLHF. As DNA, the CDR3 is TGTGCCAGCAGCCGTGGGCTAGTTGGCAGCCAATGGGATTCACCCCTCCACTTT.

V is TRBV19 and J is TRBJ2-4; 8 bases align to TRBD2. The trim removed 5 bases at V and 12 bases at J, leaving 9 bases unmatched. Germline CDR1 is LNHDA and CDR2 is SQIVND (reference sequence). This CDR3 comprises 13 residues. In DNA form, the CDR3 reads TGTGCCAGTAGTCGGACTAGCTGGGAGACTCAGTACTTC. Translating it yields CASSRTSWETQYF.

The V and J genes are TRBV7-2 and TRBJ2-1; TRBD2 aligns across 12 bases. V gave up 5 bases and J gave up 4 bases; unmatched junction bases: 9. This CDR3 region has 17 residues. The germline gives CDR1 SGHTA, CDR2 FQGNSA. The chain's CDR3 is CASSPFTSGGWYNEQFF. The CDR3 nucleotides read TGTGCCAGCAGCCCTTTTACTAGCGGGGGGTGGTACAATGAGCAGTTCTTC.

The chain couples TRBV9 to TRBJ2-2, with TRBD2 matching 8 bases. The CDR3 is made up of 15 amino acids. Trimming at V came to 3 bases and at J to 4 bases, leaving 5 bases not matched to a gene. CDR1 is SGDLS, CDR2 YYNGEE, per germline. CDR3 sequence reads: CASSGAGTSTGELFF. The CDR3 DNA reads as TGTGCCAGCAGCGGAGCGGGGACTAGCACCGGGGAGCTGTTTTTT.

The V gene is TRBV5-4, the J gene TRBJ1-4; a weak D match, TRBD1 (5 bases). This CDR3 has 13 residues. Germline V gene lookup returns CDR1 SGHNT and CDR2 YYREEE (reference sequence). V was clipped by 5 bases and J by 8 bases, with 13 bases between them. CDR3 coding DNA: TGTGCCAGCAGTGCGGGGCAGTGGGAAAAACTGTTTTTT. Its protein is CASSAGQWEKLFF. Variable domain in full (rest from reference TRBV5-4 and TRBJ1-4): ETGVTQSPTHLIKTRGQQVTLRCSSQSGHNTVSWYQQALGQGPQFIFQYYREEENGRGNFPPRFSGLQFPNYSSELNVNALELDDSALYLCASSAGQWEKLFFGSGTQLSVL.

The genes are TRBV6-5 and TRBJ2-1; 12 nucleotides agree with TRBD2. Germline-derived CDR1 and CDR2 are MNHEY and SVGAGI. The V gene end was trimmed by 6 bases and the J gene end by 14 bases; junction bases not matched to a gene: 14. The CDR3 has 15 residues. DNA of the CDR3: TGTGCCAGCAGCCGGACTAGCGGGGCCCGTTCAACGGAGTTCTTC. Residues: CASSRTSGARSTEFF.

V gene TRBV6-5 combines with J gene TRBJ2-7, with 10 bases that match TRBD2. The CDR3 has 15 amino acids. J gave up 2 bases and V 7 bases, and 8 bases lay outside the gene matches. CDR1 is MNHEY and CDR2 is SVGAGI in the germline V gene. Here the CDR3 DNA reads TGTGCCAGCACCCCCCCGCTAGCGGGGGCCTACGAGCAGTACTTC. This gives the protein CASTPPLAGAYEQYF.

The rearrangement links TRBV12-3 or TRBV12-4 to TRBJ1-2, with unresolved D. Trimming took off 1 base at V and 8 bases at J, with 8 bases between the two ends. The CDR3 covers 12 residues. Here the CDR3 DNA reads TGTGCCAGCAGTTTAGGGCCCGCGGGCTACACCTTC. It encodes CASSLGPAGYTF.

This chain connects TRBV7-9 to TRBJ2-5, with a weak D call TRBD2 (5 bases). The CDR3 totals 14 residues. V lost 5 bases and J lost 5, with 15 bases in between. Per germline, CDR1 SEHNR and CDR2 FQNEAQ (reference sequence). In DNA, the CDR3 is TGTGCCAGCAGCCAGCCCGGGGTGGGTGAGACCCAGTACTTC. Translated: CASSQPGVGETQYF.

The CDR3 DNA reads TGTGCCAGCTCCTACGGGGGGCGGTACACTGAAGCTTTCTTT. It specifies CASSYGGRYTEAFF. This chain joins TRBV6-5 and TRBJ1-1, with D perhaps TRBD1 (6 bases). The CDR3 extends over 14 amino acids. Trimming left V 8 bases short and J 3 bases short, with 16 bases between. From germline, CDR1 is MNHEY and CDR2 SVGAGI.

DNA for the CDR3: TGTGCCAGCAGCTTGGACAGGAGGGTGGGGCAGTACTTC. Residues: CASSLDRRVGQYF. The J gene is TRBJ2-7, the V gene TRBV7-9; TRBD1 is a possible D gene (7 bases). The CDR3 is 13 amino acids. The germline gives CDR1 SEHNR, CDR2 FQNEAQ (reference sequence). The germline V and J ends were trimmed by 3 bases and 9 bases, with 15 bases remaining between them.

The chain carries TRBV7-9 and TRBJ2-2; D is unclear. There are 14 residues in the CDR3. Trimming pared 5 bases from V and 2 bases from J, leaving 9 bases between. The V gene's germline CDR1 is SEHNR and CDR2 FQNEAQ (reference sequence). The CDR3 loop is CASSARINTGELFF. The CDR3 DNA follows: TGTGCCAGCAGCGCCCGAATAAACACCGGGGAGCTGTTTTTT.

The rearrangement links TRBV3-1 (or the pseudogene TRBV3-2) to TRBJ2-1; TRBD1 matches 8 bases. Trimming took 1 base from V and 4 from J; bases not matched to a gene: 6. The CDR3 spans 16 residues. The V gene's germline CDR1 is LGHDT and CDR2 YNNKEL (reference sequence). The CDR3 spells CASSQGGQAVYNEQFF. The DNA of the CDR3 is TGTGCCAGCAGCCAAGGGGGACAGGCTGTTTACAATGAGCAGTTCTTC.

The V call is TRBV10-1, the J call TRBJ2-2; no firm D call. V was cut by 4 bases and J by 0 bases, with 12 bases left in between. Germline V lookup: CDR1 WNHNN, CDR2 SYGVQD (reference sequence). The CDR3 is made up of 16 amino acids. CDR3 region: CASSVGRTANTGELFF. Written as DNA, the CDR3 is TGCGCCAGCAGTGTTGGAAGGACCGCGAACACCGGGGAGCTGTTTTTT.

As to this clone: Other DNA sequences in this sample translate to the same CDR3. The rearrangement links TRBV7-9 to TRBJ1-5, with D unresolved. The ends were cut back, 0 bases at V and 4 bases at J, with 4 bases in the middle. The germline V gene has CDR1 SEHNR and CDR2 FQNEAQ (reference sequence). This CDR3 region has 13 residues. In DNA form, the CDR3 reads TGTGCCAGCAGCTTAGCCCCAAATCAGCCCCAGCATTTT. This translates into CASSLAPNQPQHF.

Written as DNA, the CDR3 is TGTGCCAGTAGTATAGTTCTGGACAGGGAAGGAGGCTACACCTTC. Translation gives CASSIVLDREGGYTF. J is TRBJ1-2 and V is TRBV19, with TRBD1 identical over 8 bases. V was clipped by 1 base and J by 8 bases; unmatched bases: 9. This CDR3 comprises 15 residues. Germline lookup yields CDR1 LNHDA and CDR2 SQIVND (reference sequence).

The V gene is TRBV10-3, the J gene TRBJ2-1; a weak D match, TRBD2 (6 bases). CDR3 length: 12 amino acids. Germline V gene sequence: CDR1 ENHRY, CDR2 SYGVKD. V was clipped by 10 bases and J by 5 bases, with 12 bases between them. DNA of the CDR3: TGTGCCACCCGTGCGGGAAACAATGAGCAGTTCTTC. It encodes CATRAGNNEQFF.